The 10 T cell receptor beta chains below all came from one sample that was sequenced in a study of blood T cells in healthy people across ages. Then a second PCR, running roughly 7 to 11 cycles, was carried out with a sample-barcoded 5' primer and a J-beta primer mix. Each CDR3 protein is one row after TCRdb ran MiXCR on the 5' RACE reads. The table records around 1,900,000 distinct CDR3 sequences, 39% of them present only once. Sequencing was carried out using blood. The receptors shown here come from a human donor in good health.

The chain uses TRBV7-2 and TRBJ2-7, with 11 bases fitting TRBD2. From germline, CDR1 is SGHTA and CDR2 FQGNSA. This CDR3 is built from 17 residues. With V trimmed by 1 base and J by 5 bases, 10 bases remained unmatched. In DNA form, the CDR3 reads TGTGCCAGCAGCTTAGGTTTAGCGGGGGGGCCCTTGAACGAGCAGTACTTC. Residues: CASSLGLAGGPLNEQYF.

This chain connects TRBV7-3 to TRBJ2-1, with 7 bases that match TRBD2. There are 15 residues in the CDR3. V was clipped by 4 bases and J by 8 bases; unmatched bases: 11. Germline V gives CDR1 SGHTA, CDR2 FQGTGA. The CDR3 loop is CASSWGGEGIYEQFF. The CDR3 nucleotides are TGTGCCAGCAGCTGGGGCGGGGAGGGTATCTATGAGCAGTTCTTC.

The gene calls are TRBV5-1 and TRBJ1-1; 8 bases are a match to TRBD1. The germline V gene encodes CDR1 SGHRS and CDR2 YFSETQ. V was pared by 5 bases and J by 7 bases, with 7 bases of the junction left unmatched. This CDR3 is 13 amino acids long. CDR3 sequence reads: CASSADRVDEAFF. The CDR3 nucleotides are TGCGCCAGCAGTGCGGACAGGGTCGATGAAGCTTTCTTT. The variable domain in full, completed from reference TRBV5-1 and TRBJ1-1, reads KAGVTQTPRYLIKTRGQQVTLSCSPISGHRSVSWYQQTPGQGLQFLFEYFSETQRNKGNFPGRFSGRQFSNSRSEMNVSTLELGDSALYLCASSADRVDEAFFGQGTRLTVV.

The sample holds a few counts of this clonotype. The J gene is TRBJ2-3, the V gene TRBV18; 9 bases are shared with TRBD2. Trimming cost V 2 bases and J 1 base; bases outside gene matches: 7. The CDR3 sequence is 17 residues long. Germline V gives CDR1 KGHSH, CDR2 LQKENI. Here the CDR3 reads CASSPSRGGGGTDTQYF. The CDR3 DNA sequence: TGTGCCAGCTCACCATCCCGCGGCGGGGGGGGCACAGATACGCAGTATTTT.

This clonotype was observed once. The CDR3 DNA follows: TGTGCCAGCAGCCCCAAACTAGCGGGGGAGTTGGATACGCAGTATTTT. It encodes CASSPKLAGELDTQYF. This chain connects TRBV7-9 to TRBJ2-3; 11 bases fit TRBD2. V trimming: 5 bases; J trimming: 6 bases; junction bases outside the gene matches: 10. The CDR3 length is 16 residues. In germline, CDR1 is SEHNR, CDR2 FQNEAQ (reference sequence).

V is TRBV7-2 and J is TRBJ1-2, with D unclear. Germline CDR1 reads SGHTA; CDR2 reads FQGNSA. There are 14 residues in the CDR3. Trimming left V 2 bases short and J 6 bases short, with 13 bases between. The CDR3 bases are TGTGCCAGCAGCTTAAATTTCCGGTCGGATGGCTACACCTTC. Encoded protein: CASSLNFRSDGYTF. Filled out from reference TRBV7-2 and TRBJ1-2, the complete variable domain reads GAGVSQSPSNKVTEKGKDVELRCDPISGHTALYWYRQSLGQGLEFLIYFQGNSAPDKSGLPSDRFSAERTGGSVSTLTIQRTQQEDSAVYLCASSLNFRSDGYTFGSGTRLTVV.

In its sample, this clonotype was seen a few times. V is TRBV12-3 or TRBV12-4 and J is TRBJ2-3, with D hard to call. This CDR3 comprises 14 residues. Trimming removed 6 bases from V and 0 bases from J, with 10 bases in between. The DNA of the CDR3 is TGTGCCAGCAGCCCTACGAAGAGCACAGATACGCAGTATTTT. It encodes CASSPTKSTDTQYF.

This clonotype has more than one count but fewer than ten. The junction shows a germline mismatch at one end, possibly a read error. This chain links TRBV7-9 with TRBJ1-4, with a weak D call TRBD1 (5 bases). The CDR3 loop spans 15 amino acids. From germline, CDR1 is SEHNR and CDR2 FQNEAQ (reference sequence). Written as DNA, the CDR3 is TGTGCCAGCAGCTTAGACAGGATAACTAATGAAAAACGGTTTTTT. Amino acid sequence: CASSLDRITNEKRFF.

This clonotype was seen only a few times. This sequence joins TRBV25-1 and TRBJ2-3; TRBD2 agrees at 9 bases. CDR3 length equals 15 residues. The ends lost 3 bases at V and 3 bases at J; junction bases unmatched: 4. The germline gives CDR1 MGHDK, CDR2 SYGVNS. The chain's CDR3 is CASSDPGLATDTQYF. CDR3 nucleotides: TGTGCCAGCAGTGACCCGGGACTAGCTACAGATACGCAGTATTTT.

In the case of this clonotype: A much more abundant neighbour one base away suggests this may be a read error. The gene calls are TRBV7-2 and TRBJ1-6, with no clear D. CDR1 and CDR2 (germline): SGHTA, FQGNSA. This CDR3 is built from 12 residues. Trimming removed 3 bases at V and 7 bases at J, with 4 bases between. The DNA of the CDR3 is TGTGCCAGCAGCTTCGTAAATTCACCCCTCCACTTT. As protein: CASSFVNSPLHF.